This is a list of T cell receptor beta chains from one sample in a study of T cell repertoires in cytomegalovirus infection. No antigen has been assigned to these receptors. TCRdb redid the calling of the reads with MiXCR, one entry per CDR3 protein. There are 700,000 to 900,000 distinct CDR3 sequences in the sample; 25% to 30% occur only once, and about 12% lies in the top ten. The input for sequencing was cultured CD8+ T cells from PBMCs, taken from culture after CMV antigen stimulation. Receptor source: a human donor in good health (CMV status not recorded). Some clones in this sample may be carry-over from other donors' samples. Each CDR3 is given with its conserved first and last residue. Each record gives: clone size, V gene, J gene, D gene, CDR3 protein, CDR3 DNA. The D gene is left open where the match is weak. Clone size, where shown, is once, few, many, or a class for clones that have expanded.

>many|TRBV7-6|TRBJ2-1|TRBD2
CASSLRLAAIYEQFF
TGTGCCAGCAGCCTCAGGCTAGCGGCGATCTATGAGCAGTTCTTC
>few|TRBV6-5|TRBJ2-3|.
CASSSPRKFSSVSSTDTQYF
TGTGCCAGCAGTTCTCCGCGCAAGTTTTCTAGCGTTTCTAGCACAGATACGCAGTATTTT
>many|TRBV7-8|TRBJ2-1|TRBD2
CASSLGTSGGAANYNEQFF
TGTGCCAGCAGCCTTGGGACTAGCGGGGGGGCCGCAAATTACAATGAGCAGTTCTTC
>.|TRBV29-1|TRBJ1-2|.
CSVEIQGFDYGYTF
TGCAGCGTTGAGATACAGGGATTTGACTATGGCTACACCTTC
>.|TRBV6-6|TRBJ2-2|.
CASSYPDPTGELFF
TGTGCCAGCAGTTACCCCGACCCCACCGGGGAGCTGTTTTTT
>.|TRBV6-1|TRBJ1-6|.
CASTERGGAVYWNSPLHF
TGTGCCAGCACCGAAAGAGGAGGGGCCGTTTACTGGAATTCACCCCTCCACTTT
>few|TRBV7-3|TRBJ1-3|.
CASSLRRGIDSGNTIYF
TGTGCCAGCAGCTTAAGGAGGGGGATCGACTCTGGAAACACCATATATTTT
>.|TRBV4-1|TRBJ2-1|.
CASSQEGEGIDNEQFF
TGCGCCAGCAGCCAAGAAGGAGAGGGGATCGACAATGAGCAGTTCTTC
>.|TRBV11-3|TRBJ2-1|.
CASSFGAPHYNEQFF
TGTGCCAGCAGCTTCGGGGCGCCGCACTACAATGAGCAGTTCTTC
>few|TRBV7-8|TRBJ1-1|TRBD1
CASSSYRDRRLLNTEAFF
TGTGCCAGCAGCTCTTACCGGGACAGAAGGCTCCTGAACACTGAAGCTTTCTTT
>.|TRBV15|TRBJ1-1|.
CATSRDRAGAFRNTEAFF
TGTGCCACCAGCAGAGATCGGGCAGGGGCCTTCAGGAACACTGAAGCTTTCTTT
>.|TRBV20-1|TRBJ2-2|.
CSARDYLDQNTGELFF
TGCAGTGCTAGAGATTACCTGGATCAGAACACCGGGGAGCTGTTTTTT
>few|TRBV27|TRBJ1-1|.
CASSLSAGDEAFF
TGTGCCAGCAGTTTATCCGCAGGCGATGAAGCTTTCTTT
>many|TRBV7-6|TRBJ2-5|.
CASSLLGTSYQETQYF
TGTGCCAGCAGCTTACTCGGGACTTCGTACCAAGAGACCCAGTACTTC
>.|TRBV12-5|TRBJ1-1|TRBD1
CASGLTLGQLNTEAFF
TGTGCTAGTGGTCTCACACTGGGACAGCTGAACACTGAAGCTTTCTTT
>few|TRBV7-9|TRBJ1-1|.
CASSLDGPPEAFF
TGTGCCAGCAGCTTAGACGGGCCCCCGGAAGCTTTCTTT
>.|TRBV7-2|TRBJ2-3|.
CASSSLYTQYF
TGTGCCAGCAGCTCCCTGTATACGCAGTATTTT
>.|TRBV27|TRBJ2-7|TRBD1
CASSLSWTGGYEQYF
TGTGCCAGCAGTTTAAGTTGGACAGGGGGCTACGAGCAGTACTTC
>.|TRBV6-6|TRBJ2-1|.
CASSDTSNEQFF
TGTGCCAGCAGTGACACAAGCAATGAGCAGTTCTTC
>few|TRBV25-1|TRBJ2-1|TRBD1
CASRGRTGYEQFF
TGTGCCAGCAGGGGCCGGACAGGGTATGAGCAGTTCTTC